The 26 T cell receptor beta chains below come from one sample, sequenced in a study of cytomegalovirus exposure and HLA in healthy donors. The primer mix had 60 Vbeta and 13 Jbeta primers. Measured with immunoSEQ multiplex PCR; TCRdb has only the in-frame clones, and not every one. In the table there are 140,000 to 150,000 clones, around four fifths of which are singletons. The source material was PBMCs. Every receptor here comes from a male donor in good health and CMV-seronegative.

The V call is TRBV2, the J call TRBJ2-5, with D possibly matching TRBD2 (6 bases). The closer fit of TRBJ2-7 to the DNA end suggests the J call may be wrong. This CDR3 spans 12 amino acids. Germline CDR1 is SNHLY and CDR2 is FYNNEI. The DNA of the CDR3 is TGTGCCAGCATCATTAAGGGAGGCGAGCAGTACTTC. Residues: CASIIKGGEQYF.

The V call is TRBV5-1, the J call TRBJ1-1; perhaps TRBD1 as D (6 bases). The CDR3 has 14 amino acids. The V end was cut by 5 bases, the J end by 0 bases, with 11 bases between. The germline V gene has CDR1 SGHRS and CDR2 YFSETQ. The CDR3 DNA is TGCGCCAGCAGTCACAACAGGGTGAACACTGAAGCTTTCTTT. This gives the protein CASSHNRVNTEAFF.

V gene TRBV6-5 combines with J gene TRBJ2-2; 7 nucleotides align to TRBD2. CDR3 length: 16 residues. The germline gives CDR1 MNHEY, CDR2 SVGAGI. Trimming took 0 bases from V and 3 from J; bases not matched to a gene: 4. Written as DNA, the CDR3 is TGTGCCAGCAGTTACTCGGGGACTACCTACACCGGGGAGCTGTTTTTT. Translated: CASSYSGTTYTGELFF.

Only one count was recorded for this clone. The genes are TRBV7-2 and TRBJ1-2; 8 bases line up with TRBD1. The CDR3 has 14 amino acids. The germline gives CDR1 SGHTA, CDR2 FQGNSA. V lost 8 bases to trimming and J lost 8 bases; unmatched junction nucleotides: 13. The CDR3 loop is CASLPGQGAVGYTF. CDR3 nucleotide sequence: TGTGCCAGCCTCCCGGGCCAGGGGGCTGTAGGCTACACCTTC.

The chain joins TRBV19 to TRBJ1-4; TRBD1 is a possible D gene (6 bases). V lost 4 bases and J 8 bases, leaving 11 bases between the germline ends. The CDR3 extends over 13 amino acids. Germline loops: CDR1 LNHDA, CDR2 SQIVND (reference sequence). The CDR3: CASSRGLREKLFF. The CDR3 nucleotides are TGTGCCAGTAGTAGGGGGCTTCGGGAAAAACTGTTTTTT.

The chain couples TRBV10-3 to TRBJ1-2; perhaps TRBD1 as D (5 bases). The germline CDR1 and CDR2 sequences are ENHRY and SYGVKD. Trimming stripped 11 bases from V and 3 bases from J, with 19 bases between. The CDR3 is made up of 14 amino acids. CDR3 sequence (DNA): TGTGCCTCATATGATCAGGGTGACTACTATGGCTACACCTTC. It codes for CASYDQGDYYGYTF.

The rearrangement links TRBV4-1 to TRBJ2-5, with TRBD1 matching over 8 bases. The J call may be in error: the DNA end matches TRBJ2-7 better. CDR3 size: 16 residues. Germline values: CDR1 MGHRA, CDR2 YSYEKL. As DNA, the CDR3 is TGCGCCAGCAGCCAAGTCGCGACAGGGGTTTCCTACGAGCAGTACTTC. The encoded protein is CASSQVATGVSYEQYF.

The chain links TRBV2 to TRBJ1-5; D is unresolved. Germline loops: CDR1 SNHLY, CDR2 FYNNEI. The V gene lost 2 bases and the J gene lost 4 bases, with 12 bases spanning the gap. The CDR3 has 15 amino acids. CDR3 loop: CASSEITEYNQPQHF. The CDR3 DNA sequence: TGTGCCAGCAGTGAAATAACAGAGTATAATCAGCCCCAGCATTTT.

This clone showed up just once. The chain has TRBV5-1 and TRBJ1-4; a possible D gene is TRBD1 (5 bases). V lost 4 bases, J lost 7 bases, and 17 bases lay in between. This CDR3 region has 15 residues. Germline-derived CDR1 and CDR2 are SGHRS and YFSETQ. CDR3 DNA sequence: TGCGCCAGCAGCCCCGGGACGGAGGGCGGTGAAAAACTGTTTTTT. This translates into CASSPGTEGGEKLFF. The entire variable domain, with the rest obtained from reference TRBV5-1 and TRBJ1-4, is as follows: KAGVTQTPRYLIKTRGQQVTLSCSPISGHRSVSWYQQTPGQGLQFLFEYFSETQRNKGNFPGRFSGRQFSNSRSEMNVSTLELGDSALYLCASSPGTEGGEKLFFGSGTQLSVL.

CDR3 amino acids: CAISQGADGNTIYF. CDR3 DNA: TGTGCCATCAGTCAGGGGGCAGATGGAAACACCATATATTTT. V usage is TRBV10-3 and J usage is TRBJ1-3; 8 bases line up with TRBD1. This CDR3 has 14 amino acids. Germline-derived CDR1 and CDR2 are ENHRY and SYGVKD. The J segment lost 3 bases and the V segment lost 5 bases, leaving 3 bases of the junction unmatched.

The rearrangement links TRBV11-1 to TRBJ2-2; weak D call: TRBD1 (5 bases). This CDR3 region has 16 residues. CDR1 is SGHAT, CDR2 FQDESV, per germline (reference sequence). With 5 bases removed from V and 0 bases from J, the gap between germline ends came to 13 bases. The CDR3 spells CASSRTGYANTGELFF. The CDR3, as DNA: TGTGCCAGCAGCAGAACAGGCTACGCGAACACCGGGGAGCTGTTTTTT.

V usage is TRBV9 and J usage is TRBJ2-2; maybe TRBD1 (6 bases). Trimming removed 2 bases from V and 3 bases from J, with 8 bases in between. Germline V gene lookup returns CDR1 SGDLS and CDR2 YYNGEE. This CDR3 spans 14 amino acids. DNA for the CDR3: TGTGCCAGCAGCGTCGAGGGGGACACCGGGGAGCTGTTTTTT. This encodes CASSVEGDTGELFF. The full variable domain, with the rest looked up from reference TRBV9 and TRBJ2-2, is DSGVTQTPKHLITATGQRVTLRCSPRSGDLSVYWYQQSLDQGLQFLIQYYNGEERAKGNILERFSAQQFPDLHSELNLSSLELGDSALYFCASSVEGDTGELFFGEGSRLTVL.

The CDR3, as DNA: TGTGCCAGCAGCTGTAGTGAAGCTTTCTTT. It specifies CASSCSEAFF. This chain connects TRBV6-6 to TRBJ1-1, with D unclear. Germline V gene data show CDR1 as MNHNY and CDR2 as SVGAGI (reference sequence). Trimming shortened V by 6 bases and J by 7 bases, and 6 bases separated the two germline ends. This CDR3 region has 10 residues.

The chain uses TRBV11-2 and TRBJ1-1; a possible D gene is TRBD1 (6 bases). V lost 0 bases to trimming and J lost 5 bases, with 16 bases between them. Germline assignment: CDR1 SGHAT and CDR2 FQNNGV. CDR3 size: 16 residues. The CDR3 DNA is TGTGCCAGCAGCTTAGATCGGTCGGGACAAGGGACTGAAGCTTTCTTT. Protein: CASSLDRSGQGTEAFF.

The chain has TRBV9 and TRBJ1-4; D remains unclear. The germline V gene encodes CDR1 SGDLS and CDR2 YYNGEE. Trimming shortened V by 3 bases and J by 2 bases, and 11 bases separated the two germline ends. The CDR3 consists of 15 residues. CDR3 sequence reads: CASSAHDGTNEKLFF. The CDR3 bases are TGTGCCAGCAGCGCCCACGACGGGACTAATGAAAAACTGTTTTTT.

The chain links TRBV28 to TRBJ1-5, with D tentatively TRBD1 (5 bases). The CDR3 covers 13 residues. Germline CDR1 and CDR2: MDHEN and SYDVKM. Trimming shortened V by 6 bases and J by 9 bases, and 15 bases separated the two germline ends. In DNA form, the CDR3 reads TGTGCCAGCAGAACACAGGCCCTAGGGCCCCAGCATTTT. Translating gives CASRTQALGPQHF.

This clone was seen only a few times. The rearrangement uses TRBV29-1 and TRBJ2-5, with 8 positions matching TRBD1. CDR1 and CDR2 from the germline V gene are SQVTM and ANQGSEA. Trimming removed 3 bases from V and 4 bases from J; junction bases left unmatched: 7. CDR3 size: 14 residues. The CDR3 sequence is CSVEGQALGETQYF. CDR3 nucleotide sequence: TGCAGCGTTGAGGGACAGGCGTTAGGAGAGACCCAGTACTTC.

Only one count was recorded for this clone. V gene TRBV27 combines with J gene TRBJ1-2; unclear D gene. From germline, CDR1 is MNHEY and CDR2 SMNVEV (reference sequence). This CDR3 contains 13 residues. Trimming cost V 5 bases and J 3 bases, with 10 bases left between them. For the CDR3, the DNA is TGTGCCAGCAGTCCTAACCGGGACTATGGCTACACCTTC. Residues: CASSPNRDYGYTF.

This clone appeared a few times. The chain joins TRBV9 to TRBJ2-6, with D perhaps matching TRBD2 (7 bases). V was cut by 3 bases and J by 6 bases, with 22 bases left in between. Germline assignment: CDR1 SGDLS and CDR2 YYNGEE. The CDR3 is 18 amino acids. The CDR3 DNA reads as TGTGCCAGCAGCGGAGGGGGGGACGGCCGAGTTCCGGCCAACGTCCTGACTTTC. Protein sequence: CASSGGGDGRVPANVLTF.

The V call is TRBV27, the J call TRBJ2-3; 7 positions agree with TRBD1. Germline CDR1 MNHEY, CDR2 SMNVEV (reference sequence). The CDR3 loop spans 15 amino acids. J was trimmed by 0 bases and V by 5 bases; bases with no gene match: 5. The CDR3 region is CASSLQGLSTDTQYF. In nucleotides, the CDR3 is TGTGCCAGCAGTCTACAGGGGCTGAGCACAGATACGCAGTATTTT.

The chain combines TRBV11-2 with TRBJ2-7; a weak D match, TRBD1 (5 bases). Trimming took off 5 bases at V and 7 bases at J, with 9 bases between the two ends. Germline CDR1 SGHAT, CDR2 FQNNGV. The CDR3 contains 11 residues. DNA for the CDR3: TGTGCCAGCAGCGGGGCTGTAGAGCAGTACTTC. Translation: CASSGAVEQYF.

This chain links TRBV10-3 with TRBJ2-1; D is possibly TRBD1 (5 bases). CDR3 length: 12 amino acids. In germline, CDR1 is ENHRY, CDR2 SYGVKD. V lost 7 bases and J 8 bases, leaving 12 bases between the germline ends. Written as DNA, the CDR3 is TGTGCCATCAATTCCAGGGTGGATGAGCAGTTCTTC. This sequence encodes CAINSRVDEQFF.

This chain joins TRBV10-3 and TRBJ1-4; D remains unclear. This CDR3 has 16 residues. Germline values: CDR1 ENHRY, CDR2 SYGVKD. V lost 4 bases to trimming and J lost 5 bases, with 17 bases between them. Here the CDR3 DNA reads TGTGCCATCAGTGGCGGGCCAGGCTCGGAAAATGAAAAACTGTTTTTT. It yields the protein CAISGGPGSENEKLFF.

V is TRBV7-2 and J is TRBJ2-7; possibly TRBD2 for D (6 bases). Germline values: CDR1 SGHTA, CDR2 FQGNSA. The CDR3 runs to 16 residues. Trimming pared 2 bases from V and 0 bases from J, leaving 14 bases between. CDR3 sequence reads: CASSLRPGLSSYEQYF. For the CDR3, the DNA is TGTGCCAGCAGCTTACGCCCGGGACTGTCCTCCTACGAGCAGTACTTC.

V is TRBV2 and J is TRBJ1-5; TRBD1 is a possible D gene (6 bases). The CDR3 has 16 residues. Germline V gene sequence: CDR1 SNHLY, CDR2 FYNNEI. The germline V and J ends were trimmed by 4 bases and 0 bases, with 13 bases remaining between them. CDR3 nucleotides: TGTGCCAGCAGTGGCCGGACAGTTTATAGCAATCAGCCCCAGCATTTT. Residues: CASSGRTVYSNQPQHF.

The CDR3 DNA follows: TGTGCCAGCAGCCTCCGCTCCTACGAGCAGTACTTC. Translated: CASSLRSYEQYF. The chain couples TRBV14 to TRBJ2-7, with D unresolved. Trimming pared 4 bases from V and 0 bases from J, leaving 4 bases between. This CDR3 region has 12 residues. Germline V lookup: CDR1 SGHDN, CDR2 FVKESK.